Listed below are T cell receptor beta chains from one sample, sequenced in a study of T cell responses to AZD1222 COVID-19 vaccine. TCRdb's copy holds only in-frame clones and misses some; the assay was immunoSEQ multiplex PCR. The table includes 130,000 or so clones, less than 90% detected once. Sequenced material: peripheral blood, taken on day 0 of AZD1222 vaccination. These receptors originate from an adult in good health. CDR3s include the opening cysteine and the closing phenylalanine or tryptophan. The order of the fields is clone size, J gene, V gene, D gene, CDR3 DNA, CDR3 protein. A D gene is named only where the DNA matches it firmly. Clone size is given for some rows only: seen once, a few or many times, or a class if the clone is expanded.

-	TRBJ2-7	TRBV7-8	-	TGTGCCAGCAGCTTAGTACGAGGGAGTCCCTACGAGCAGTACTTC	CASSLVRGSPYEQYF
-	TRBJ1-2	TRBV18	-	TGTGCCAGCGCACCCTATGAGGGGCGAGGTGGCTACACCTTC	CASAPYEGRGGYTF
-	TRBJ2-5	TRBV3-1/TRBV3-2	-	TGTGCCAGCAGCCATGAAGAGACCCAGTACTTC	CASSHEETQYF
-	TRBJ2-7	TRBV5-4	-	TGTGCCAGCAGCTTGGGAGGGGACTCCTCCTACGAGCAGTACTTC	CASSLGGDSSYEQYF
few	TRBJ2-1	TRBV5-1	TRBD2	TGCGCCAGCAGCTCGACGGGGGGGCTGAATGAGCAGTTCTTC	CASSSTGGLNEQFF
-	TRBJ2-3	TRBV7-3	-	TGTGCCAGCAGTCCCACAGGGATCAGCACAGATACGCAGTATTTT	CASSPTGISTDTQYF
-	TRBJ1-1	TRBV6-5	-	TGTGCCAGCAGTTACCGCCCCAGGACTGAAGCTTTCTTT	CASSYRPRTEAFF
-	TRBJ1-5	TRBV15	-	TGTGCCACCAGTACCGACTTGAGCAATCAGCCCCAGCATTTT	CATSTDLSNQPQHF
-	TRBJ2-7	TRBV7-9	-	TGTGCCAGCAGCTTAGGGCAGGACGAGCAGTACTTC	CASSLGQDEQYF
-	TRBJ1-2	TRBV29-1	-	TGCAGCGTTGAAGCCAGGGCCCTCTATGGCTACACCTTC	CSVEARALYGYTF
-	TRBJ2-4	TRBV27	-	TGTGCCAGCAGTTCGAGACAATTCGTAGCCAAAAACATTCAGTACTTC	CASSSRQFVAKNIQYF
-	TRBJ1-5	TRBV24-1	TRBD1	TGTGCCACCAGTGACTCACTTCCAGGGGGCCCTAACCCCAATCAGCCCCAGCATTTT	CATSDSLPGGPNPNQPQHF
few	TRBJ1-5	TRBV3-1/TRBV3-2	-	TGTGCCAGCAGCCAAAGTTGGGCAGGGTATCAGCCCCAGCATTTT	CASSQSWAGYQPQHF
few	TRBJ2-1	TRBV14	-	TGTGCCAGCAGCCCAGAGTCCTACAATGAGCAGTTCTTC	CASSPESYNEQFF
few	TRBJ2-2	TRBV28	-	TGTGCCAGCAGTTTAGGCAGTACGAACACCGGGGAGCTGTTTTTT	CASSLGSTNTGELFF
-	TRBJ1-6	TRBV3-1/TRBV3-2	-	TGTGCCAGCAGCCAGACCCTTCAAAAGAGTTCACCCCTCCACTTT	CASSQTLQKSSPLHF
-	TRBJ1-1	TRBV7-2	-	TGTGCCAGCAGCTTAGCGCTGAGTATCGGGCTGAACACTGAAGCTTTCTTT	CASSLALSIGLNTEAFF
-	TRBJ2-1	TRBV4-2	TRBD2	TGTGCCAGCAGCCATTCCGGGACTAGCGGGGGTGAGAAGGAGTTCTTC	CASSHSGTSGGEKEFF
-	TRBJ2-7	TRBV14	-	TGTGCCAGCAGCCCCCTGGGGAGCTACGAGCAGTACTTC	CASSPLGSYEQYF
-	TRBJ2-2	TRBV5-4	TRBD2	TGTGCCAGCAGCTTGGGAGCGGGGGGGAACACCGGGGAGCTGTTTTTT	CASSLGAGGNTGELFF
-	TRBJ2-3	TRBV11-3	-	TGTGCCAGCAGCTCCGGGGAAGGGGATACGCAGTATTTT	CASSSGEGDTQYF
-	TRBJ2-5	TRBV12-5	-	TGTGCTAGTGGTCCGGACGGGGCGACCCAGTACTTC	CASGPDGATQYF
once	TRBJ2-3	TRBV7-3	-	TGTGCCAGCAGCTCGGCCCCTGGGCGGGGTGGAGATACGCAGTATTTT	CASSSAPGRGGDTQYF
-	TRBJ2-7	TRBV29-1	TRBD2	TGCAGCGTTGAGAGCGGGGTAAGGGAGCAGTACTTC	CSVESGVREQYF
few	TRBJ2-1	TRBV11-2	-	TGTGCCAGCAGCTTAGGACAGTCCTACAATGAGCAGTTCTTC	CASSLGQSYNEQFF
once	TRBJ2-1	TRBV24-1	-	TGTGCCACCAGTGATGGGGGCGACTGGGGGGGGAATGAGCAGTTCTTC	CATSDGGDWGGNEQFF
once	TRBJ2-3	TRBV27	-	TGTGCCAGCAGTTTATCGGACACCGGGGGCACAGATACGCAGTATTTT	CASSLSDTGGTDTQYF
once	TRBJ2-5	TRBV5-1	-	TGCGCCAGCAGCTCTGGGGTAGGGACCCAAGAGACCCAGTACTTC	CASSSGVGTQETQYF
-	TRBJ2-3	TRBV27	TRBD2	TGTGCCAGCAGTACGAGCGCGAGCGGGGGCCAACACGGGTATACGCAGTATTTT	CASSTSASGGQHGYTQYF
-	TRBJ1-2	TRBV14	TRBD1	TGTGCCAGGCTTCACAGGGGGCGAGTCTATGGCTACACCTTC	CARLHRGRVYGYTF
once	TRBJ2-5	TRBV6-5	-	TGTGCCAGCAGCCGACTAGGGACGGAACAAGAGACCCAGTACTTC	CASSRLGTEQETQYF
-	TRBJ2-7	TRBV6-5	-	TGTGCCAGCAGGCCCTTGAGGTTCTCCTACGAGCAGTACTTC	CASRPLRFSYEQYF
-	TRBJ1-3	TRBV9	TRBD1	TGTGCCAGCAGCCTATGGGACAGCTCTGGAAACACCATATATTTT	CASSLWDSSGNTIYF
-	TRBJ2-3	TRBV15	-	TGTGCCACCAGCAGAGCGGGGGCGCAGGCAGATACGCAGTATTTT	CATSRAGAQADTQYF
-	TRBJ1-2	TRBV2	-	TGTGCCAGCAGATATGCAGGGGATGGTGGCTACACCTTC	CASRYAGDGGYTF
-	TRBJ1-1	TRBV27	-	TGTGCCAGCAGCCTGAACAGGGACACTGAAGCTTTCTTT	CASSLNRDTEAFF
-	TRBJ1-4	TRBV30	-	TGTGCCTGGAGTGTAAAACATTTTAATGAAAAACTGTTTTTT	CAWSVKHFNEKLFF
-	TRBJ1-6	TRBV3-1/TRBV3-2	-	TGTGCCAGCAGCCAAGATCAAACCATTTATTCACCCCTCCACTTT	CASSQDQTIYSPLHF
-	TRBJ1-2	TRBV7-9	-	TGTGCCAGCAGCGGGGCAGGGGTTGACTATGGCTACACCTTC	CASSGAGVDYGYTF
once	TRBJ2-3	TRBV10-3	-	TGTGCCATCAGTTCCGGGGCACCAGATACGCAGTATTTT	CAISSGAPDTQYF
once	TRBJ2-7	TRBV7-9	-	TGTGCCAGCAGCTTAGGTCAGGCAGCTAGCTCCTACGAGCAGTACTTC	CASSLGQAASSYEQYF